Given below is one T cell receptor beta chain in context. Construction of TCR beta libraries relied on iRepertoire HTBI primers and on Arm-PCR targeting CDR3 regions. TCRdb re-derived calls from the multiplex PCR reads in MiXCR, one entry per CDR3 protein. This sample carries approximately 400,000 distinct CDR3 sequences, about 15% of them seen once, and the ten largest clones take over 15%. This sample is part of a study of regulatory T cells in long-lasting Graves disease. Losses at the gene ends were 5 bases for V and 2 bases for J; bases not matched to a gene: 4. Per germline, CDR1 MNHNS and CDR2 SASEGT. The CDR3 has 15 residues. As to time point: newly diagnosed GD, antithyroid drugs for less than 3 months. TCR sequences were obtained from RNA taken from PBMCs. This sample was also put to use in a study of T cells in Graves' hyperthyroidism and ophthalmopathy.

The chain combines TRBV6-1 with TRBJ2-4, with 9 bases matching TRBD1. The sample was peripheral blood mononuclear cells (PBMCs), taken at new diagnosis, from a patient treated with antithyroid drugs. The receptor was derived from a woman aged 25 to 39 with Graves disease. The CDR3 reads CASSRTGVPKNIQYF. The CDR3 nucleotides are TGTGCCAGCAGTCGGACAGGGGTGCCCAAAAACATTCAGTACTTC.